Listed here are 23 T cell receptor beta chains from one sample, sequenced in a study of identical twins. TCRdb reanalysed the 5' RACE reads using MiXCR and keeps one entry per CDR3 protein. This table holds hundreds of thousands of distinct CDR3 sequences, 9% to 15% found once. These data also featured in a second study, about yellow fever vaccine responses in identical twins.

The sequencing sample was made of CD8+ T cells sorted from blood. The receptors here all came from a woman in her late teens or twenties in good health.

This clonotype has at least ten counts. CDR3 nucleotides: TGTGCCAGCAGTTTAAACCCTCGGGACAGCTCCTACGAGCAGTACTTC. This translates into CASSLNPRDSSYEQYF. The chain couples TRBV28 to TRBJ2-7, with TRBD1 matching 7 bases. Germline loops: CDR1 MDHEN, CDR2 SYDVKM. The CDR3 sequence is 16 residues long. V trimming: 2 bases; J trimming: 0 bases; junction bases outside the gene matches: 7. The full variable domain, completed using reference TRBV28 and TRBJ2-7, is DVKVTQSSRYLVKRTGEKVFLECVQDMDHENMFWYRQDPGLGLRLIYFSYDVKMKEKGDIPEGYSVSREKKERFSLILESASTNQTSMYLCASSLNPRDSSYEQYFGPGTRLTVT.

This clonotype was counted between two and nine times. The DNA for the CDR3 is TGTGCCAGCAAGGCAGGTGGCGGGGGATATGGCTACACCTTC. Amino acid sequence: CASKAGGGGYGYTF. V usage is TRBV12-3 or TRBV12-4 and J usage is TRBJ1-2; possible D gene TRBD1, 5 bases. V lost 7 bases, J lost 5 bases, and 17 bases lay in between. The CDR3 consists of 14 residues.

This clonotype was seen ten or more times. The J gene is TRBJ2-7, the V gene TRBV4-1; D remains ambiguous. This CDR3 region has 18 residues. The ends were cut back, 0 bases at V and 2 bases at J, with 20 bases in the middle. Looked up from germline, CDR1 is MGHRA and CDR2 is YSYEKL. This CDR3 reads CASSQDLISITITYEQYF. CDR3 coding DNA: TGCGCCAGCAGCCAAGATCTTATTTCTATTACCATAACCTACGAGCAGTACTTC.

This clonotype was counted between two and nine times. This chain links TRBV7-9 with TRBJ2-2; the D gene is possibly TRBD1 (7 bases). V was trimmed by 3 bases and J by 7 bases, leaving 15 bases between them. The V gene's germline CDR1 is SEHNR and CDR2 FQNEAQ (reference sequence). The CDR3 is 15 residues long. The CDR3 protein is CASSLEGAHGGELFF. In DNA form, the CDR3 reads TGTGCCAGCAGCTTGGAGGGGGCGCATGGCGGGGAGCTGTTTTTT. Filled out from reference TRBV7-9 and TRBJ2-2, the complete variable domain reads DTGVSQNPRHKITKRGQNVTFRCDPISEHNRLYWYRQTLGQGPEFLTYFQNEAQLEKSRLLSDRFSAERPKGSFSTLEIQRTEQGDSAMYLCASSLEGAHGGELFFGEGSRLTVL.

This rearrangement joins TRBV11-3 to TRBJ2-5, with 9 bases aligning to TRBD1. The CDR3 totals 17 residues. Looked up from germline, CDR1 is SGHNT and CDR2 is YENEEA. V dropped 5 bases and J dropped 5; count of bases not matched to a gene: 15. CDR3 in amino acids: CASSGRQGGLGAETQYF. The CDR3 bases are TGTGCCAGCAGCGGAAGACAGGGGGGGTTAGGTGCGGAGACCCAGTACTTC.

The chain carries TRBV27 and TRBJ2-7; D is uncertain. The CDR3 loop spans 13 amino acids. V lost 5 bases, J lost 7 bases, and 15 bases lay in between. CDR1 and CDR2 from the germline V gene are MNHEY and SMNVEV (reference sequence). Here the CDR3 reads CASSLGMATEQYF. CDR3 DNA: TGTGCCAGCAGTCTCGGCATGGCGACGGAGCAGTACTTC.

The CDR3 region is CASSDPWGDTQYF. CDR3 DNA: TGTGCCAGCAGCGACCCCTGGGGAGATACGCAGTATTTT. The chain joins TRBV9 to TRBJ2-3; no firm D call. Germline V gene data show CDR1 as SGDLS and CDR2 as YYNGEE. This CDR3 comprises 13 residues. Trimming took 3 bases from V and 5 from J, leaving 10 bases between them.

The chain has TRBV6-5 and TRBJ2-7, with 8 positions matching TRBD1. This CDR3 comprises 15 residues. Germline CDR1 MNHEY, CDR2 SVGAGI. The V segment lost 0 bases and the J segment 6 bases; nucleotides outside the gene matches: 7. CDR3 in DNA: TGTGCCAGCAGTTACTCCCCCGACAGGGGTAGCGAGCAGTACTTC. It is translated as CASSYSPDRGSEQYF.

This chain links TRBV7-2 with TRBJ1-5; D gene uncertain. V lost 1 base to trimming and J lost 7 bases, with 11 bases between them. CDR1 is SGHTA and CDR2 is FQGNSA in the germline V gene. The CDR3 spans 14 residues. CDR3 DNA: TGTGCCAGCAGCTTAGTGGTTTTGGGCCAGCCCCAGCATTTT. Protein product: CASSLVVLGQPQHF.

Ten or more counts support this clonotype. The CDR3: CASSQDQGIDEQFF. The DNA of the CDR3 is TGCGCCAGCAGCCAAGATCAAGGGATAGATGAGCAGTTCTTC. The chain recombines TRBV4-1 with TRBJ2-1; D is undetermined. The V gene lost 0 bases and the J gene lost 8 bases, with 11 bases spanning the gap. CDR3 size: 14 residues. The germline CDR1 and CDR2 sequences are MGHRA and YSYEKL.

This clonotype was found a few times. The chain joins TRBV5-1 to TRBJ1-1; possible D gene TRBD1, 5 bases. Trimming removed 4 bases at V and 4 bases at J, with 11 bases between. The CDR3 loop spans 13 amino acids. Germline V gene sequence: CDR1 SGHRS, CDR2 YFSETQ. In DNA, the CDR3 is TGCGCCAGCAGCATCAGGGAGGGCACTGAAGCTTTCTTT. This encodes CASSIREGTEAFF.

This clonotype occurred many times. V is TRBV20-1 and J is TRBJ2-1; D unresolved. Looked up from germline, CDR1 is DFQATT and CDR2 is SNEGSKA (reference sequence). This CDR3 has 10 amino acids. CDR3 sequence (DNA): TGCAGCACCAGACGCAATGAGCAGTTCTTC. Its translation is CSTRRNEQFF.

The chain has TRBV9 and TRBJ2-2, with 7 nucleotides matching TRBD2. The CDR3 sequence is 15 residues long. Trimming at V came to 0 bases and at J to 1 base, leaving 0 bases not matched to a gene. Germline CDR1 reads SGDLS; CDR2 reads YYNGEE. CDR3 coding DNA: TGTGCCAGCAGCGTAGCGGGGGGGAACACCGGGGAGCTGTTTTTT. It yields the protein CASSVAGGNTGELFF.

The sample holds many counts of this clonotype. The genes are TRBV4-1 and TRBJ2-1; TRBD1 might be the D (5 bases). Germline V gene data show CDR1 as MGHRA and CDR2 as YSYEKL. V was shortened by 4 bases and J by 4 bases, with 14 bases between the two germline ends. The CDR3 has 15 residues. The CDR3 DNA reads TGCGCCAGCAGCCCACAGGTGGAGAGGTACAATGAGCAGTTCTTC. Translation: CASSPQVERYNEQFF.

The J gene is TRBJ2-1, the V gene TRBV25-1; 10 bases map to TRBD2. The CDR3 has 15 amino acids. Germline CDR1 is MGHDK and CDR2 is SYGVNS. After removal of 8 bases from V and 3 bases from J, the junction contained 7 bases not matched to a gene. CDR3 sequence reads: CASGQGLARYNEQFF. CDR3 coding DNA: TGTGCCAGCGGACAGGGACTAGCGCGCTACAATGAGCAGTTCTTC.

The V call is TRBV6-4, the J call TRBJ2-1; 8 nucleotides line up with TRBD2. From germline, CDR1 is MRHNA and CDR2 SNTAGT. The V and J ends lost 10 bases and 8 bases, in that order; junction bases with no gene match: 10. The CDR3 length is 13 residues. CDR3 bases: TGTGCCACCCGAGCGGGAGAATCGGATGAGCAGTTCTTC. Its protein is CATRAGESDEQFF.

Only a few counts were recorded for this clonotype. The chain couples TRBV15 to TRBJ2-3; the match to TRBD1 covers 8 bases. CDR3 length: 14 amino acids. With V trimmed by 5 bases and J by 4 bases, 5 bases remained unmatched. CDR1 and CDR2 from the germline V gene are LNHNV and YYDKDF (reference sequence). CDR3 DNA sequence: TGTGCCACCAGCCGAGGACAGGGCGCAGATACGCAGTATTTT. Its translation is CATSRGQGADTQYF. Looking up the rest from reference TRBV15 and TRBJ2-3 gives the full variable domain: DAMVIQNPRYQVTQFGKPVTLSCSQTLNHNVMYWYQQKSSQAPKLLFHYYDKDFNNEADTPDNFQSRRPNTSFCFLDIRSPGLGDTAMYLCATSRGQGADTQYFGPGTRLTVL.

In this sample, this clonotype turned up many times. The J gene is TRBJ2-1, the V gene TRBV5-5; 12 bases line up with TRBD1. Germline CDR1 and CDR2: SGHKS and YYEKEE (reference sequence). This CDR3 has 16 residues. The J segment lost 6 bases and the V segment lost 0 bases, leaving 4 bases of the junction unmatched. The CDR3 DNA is TGTGCCAGCAGCTTGGGTGGGGACAGGGGGCGCAATGAGCAGTTCTTC. Its protein product is CASSLGGDRGRNEQFF.

V gene TRBV13 combines with J gene TRBJ2-3; 10 bases fit TRBD2. Unmatched junction bases numbered 8, after V lost 2 bases and J lost 3 bases. The CDR3 totals 17 residues. The germline gives CDR1 PRHDT, CDR2 FYEKMQ (reference sequence). Here the CDR3 reads CASSLSLAGECTDTQYF. The CDR3 DNA sequence: TGTGCCAGCAGCTTAAGCCTAGCGGGAGAGTGTACAGATACGCAGTATTTT.

The chain couples TRBV6-5 to TRBJ2-1; 10 nucleotides align to TRBD2. The CDR3 runs 15 residues. V trimming: 2 bases; J trimming: 8 bases; junction bases outside the gene matches: 6. Germline V gene sequence: CDR1 MNHEY, CDR2 SVGAGI. The CDR3 DNA is TGTGCCAGCAGTTACCGGACTAGCGGCTTAGATGAGCAGTTCTTC. This gives the protein CASSYRTSGLDEQFF.

This clonotype was recorded at least ten times. The chain carries TRBV29-1 and TRBJ2-7; 10 bases fit TRBD1. Germline loops: CDR1 SQVTM, CDR2 ANQGSEA. V gave up 3 bases and J gave up 4 bases; unmatched junction bases: 3. The CDR3 sequence is 13 residues long. The CDR3 nucleotides are TGCAGCGTTGAGGGGACAGGGGATTACGAGCAGTACTTC. This sequence encodes CSVEGTGDYEQYF.

This clonotype has just a few counts. As DNA, the CDR3 is TGTGCCAGCAGCTTGGGGGGAGCGGACGAGCAGTACTTC. Encoded protein: CASSLGGADEQYF. The chain employs TRBV5-8 and TRBJ2-7; the D gene is possibly TRBD2 (5 bases). The CDR3 contains 13 residues. V shed 0 bases and J shed 5 bases, with 9 bases lying between them. Germline V lookup: CDR1 SGHTS, CDR2 YDEGEE.

This clonotype was counted only a few times. V and J are TRBV20-1 and TRBJ1-5; TRBD1 matches at 7 bases. V lost 3 bases and J lost 5; bases outside the gene matches: 7. The CDR3 covers 14 residues. CDR1 is DFQATT and CDR2 is SNEGSKA in the germline V gene (reference sequence). In nucleotides, the CDR3 is TGCAGTGCTAGTGATGACAGGGCTGATCAGCCCCAGCATTTT. Residues: CSASDDRADQPQHF.